The following is a TCR beta chain sequence with its context. This specimen belongs to a study of T cell responses to AZD1222 COVID-19 vaccine. Some clones are missing from TCRdb's copy, which holds only in-frame ones; the method was immunoSEQ multiplex PCR. The sample consists of tens of thousands of clones, roughly 80% of them appearing once. Germline CDR1 reads MNHEY; CDR2 reads SMNVEV (reference sequence). CDR3 size: 12 residues. Trimming removed 5 bases from V and 14 bases from J; junction bases left unmatched: 5. The rearrangement uses TRBV27 and TRBJ2-3; 12 bases align to TRBD2. The TCR originated in an adult who received the AZD1222 COVID-19 vaccine. This specimen consisted of peripheral blood, obtained 28 days after the second AZD1222 dose. The CDR3 is CASSMTSGGWYF. The CDR3 nucleotides are TGTGCCAGCAGTATGACTAGCGGGGGCTGGTATTTT.